The T cell receptor beta chain described here comes from a study of T-cell reconstitution after alpha-beta-depleted transplantation in children. This clonotype occurred a few times. The CDR3 consists of 15 residues. V was trimmed by 6 bases and J by 0 bases, leaving 14 bases between them. Construction of the TCRbeta library involved unique molecular identifiers. TCRdb recomputed calls from the PCR reads with MiXCR, one row per CDR3 protein. The repertoire holds 350,000 to 400,000 distinct CDR3 sequences, with roughly 21% as singletons. The chain links TRBV12-3 or TRBV12-4 to TRBJ1-1, with a weak D call TRBD1 (6 bases). The sequence was obtained from a human donor who donated a stem cell graft to a child with acute myeloid leukemia. Sequencing used PBMCs from the stem cell graft donor, obtained from the stem cell graft. This chain's CDR3 is CASRMGDTLNTEAFF. CDR3 bases: TGTGCCAGCAGAATGGGGGACACTCTGAACACTGAAGCTTTCTTT.